This T cell receptor beta chain stems from a study of cytomegalovirus exposure and HLA in healthy donors. The PCR contained 60 Vbeta and 13 Jbeta primers. The table came from immunoSEQ multiplex PCR; TCRdb's copy has only in-frame clones and leaves some out. The table has around 120,000 clones, 80% seen once; the top ten hold roughly 4.2%. General study findings and limits: Researchers reported that a few CMV-associated chains were confirmed in vitro as CMV antigen-specific.

Details on this clone: The antigen is undetermined.

The material sequenced was PBMCs. This clonotype originated in a woman in her forties in good health and CMV-seronegative.

DNA of the CDR3: TGTGCCAGCAGCTTAAACTCTTACAATGAGCAGTTCTTC. Amino acid sequence: CASSLNSYNEQFF. The chain joins TRBV11-3 to TRBJ2-1, with D hard to call. Trimming removed 2 bases at V and 4 bases at J, with 6 bases between. The CDR3 loop spans 13 amino acids. Germline V gene sequence: CDR1 SGHNT, CDR2 YENEEA.